These 18 T cell receptor beta chains were all obtained from the same sample, sequenced in a study of blood T cells in healthy people across ages. The use of a sample-barcoded 5' primer and a J-beta primer mix characterized a second PCR of roughly 6 to 12 cycles. TCRdb re-called the 5' RACE reads through MiXCR, storing one row per CDR3 protein. The sample lists hundreds of thousands of distinct CDR3 sequences; 29% were seen once. Material: blood. Receptors were obtained from a woman older than 75 in good health.

This clonotype was seen repeatedly, ten times or more. V is TRBV7-2 and J is TRBJ2-1, with a tentative D call TRBD2 (6 bases). The CDR3 contains 14 residues. CDR1 is SGHTA, CDR2 FQGNSA, per germline. V lost 5 bases and J lost 4, with 12 bases in between. The CDR3 reads CASSPRDWYNEQFF. The DNA of the CDR3 is TGTGCCAGCAGCCCCCGGGACTGGTACAATGAGCAGTTCTTC.

In DNA form, the CDR3 reads TGTGCCAGCAGCTTAGAGTGGGGGTTGAGCACTGAAGCTTTCTTT. This sequence encodes CASSLEWGLSTEAFF. J is TRBJ1-1 and V is TRBV7-2; tentative D call: TRBD1 (5 bases). The germline CDR1 and CDR2 sequences are SGHTA and FQGNSA. The CDR3 has 15 residues. Deletions cut 1 base from V and 4 bases from J, with 13 bases between.

CDR3 sequence reads: CASSFRGRQPQHF. The CDR3, as DNA: TGTGCCAGCAGTTTCAGGGGGCGGCAGCCCCAGCATTTT. The rearrangement joins TRBV12-3 or TRBV12-4 to TRBJ1-5, with 8 bases lining up with TRBD1. CDR3 length: 13 residues. V gave up 3 bases and J gave up 7 bases; unmatched junction bases: 2.

This clonotype was seen repeatedly, ten times or more. The rearrangement uses TRBV6-6 and TRBJ2-7; 9 bases align to TRBD2. CDR1 is MNHNY, CDR2 SVGAGI, per germline (reference sequence). The CDR3 is 15 amino acids. The junction had 14 bases not matched to a gene; V was cut back by 8 bases and J by 6 bases. CDR3 amino acids: CASGGVAGASGEQYF. The CDR3 coding sequence is TGTGCCAGCGGAGGCGTAGCGGGGGCCTCCGGCGAGCAGTACTTC.

This clonotype was observed a handful of times. J is TRBJ2-5 and V is TRBV28, with 9 nucleotides matching TRBD2. V was clipped by 6 bases and J by 5 bases; unmatched bases: 13. The CDR3 spans 16 residues. Germline lookup yields CDR1 MDHEN and CDR2 SYDVKM. The CDR3 spells CASRLRASGAGETQYF. The CDR3 bases are TGTGCCAGCAGGCTAAGGGCTAGCGGGGCGGGTGAGACCCAGTACTTC.

Note on this clonotype: An end of the junction does not agree with germline; a read error may underlie this. This rearrangement joins TRBV7-8 to TRBJ1-4, with 11 bases identical to TRBD1. This CDR3 comprises 16 residues. CDR1 SGHVS and CDR2 FQNEAQ come from the germline V gene. CDR3 sequence reads: CASSLDRGRVNEKRFF. The CDR3 DNA reads TGTGCCAGCAGCTTGGACAGGGGGCGTGTTAATGAAAAACGGTTTTTT.

This clonotype was detected many times. The chain has TRBV12-3 or TRBV12-4 and TRBJ1-5, with 7 nucleotides matching TRBD1. J lost 1 base, V lost 3 bases, and 3 bases had no gene match. The CDR3 is made up of 15 amino acids. The CDR3 is CASSFSQGSNQPQHF. The CDR3 DNA reads TGTGCCAGCAGTTTCTCACAGGGGAGCAATCAGCCCCAGCATTTT.

This clonotype appeared many times. The J gene is TRBJ2-1, the V gene TRBV30; 9 bases are a match to TRBD2. The trim removed 7 bases at V and 5 bases at J, leaving 12 bases unmatched. Germline loops: CDR1 GTSNPN, CDR2 SVGIG (reference sequence). The CDR3 is 15 residues long. CDR3 region: CASRTGSGGNNEQFF. The DNA of the CDR3 is TGTGCCTCGCGAACGGGTAGCGGGGGTAACAATGAGCAGTTCTTC.

The chain joins TRBV6-2 or TRBV6-3 to TRBJ1-5, with D perhaps matching TRBD1 (6 bases). V was shortened by 2 bases and J by 3 bases, with 17 bases between the two germline ends. CDR1 and CDR2 (germline): MNHEY, SVGEGT. The CDR3 runs 17 residues. CDR3 bases: TGTGCCAGCAGTTACGAAGCAGGGGACGATAACAATCAGCCCCAGCATTTT. Translation: CASSYEAGDDNNQPQHF.

This clonotype was seen repeatedly, ten times or more. The chain combines TRBV6-2 or TRBV6-3 with TRBJ2-1; D may be TRBD2 (5 bases). Per germline, CDR1 MNHEY and CDR2 SVGEGT. Trimming took off 2 bases at V and 3 bases at J, with 11 bases between the two ends. This CDR3 contains 15 residues. The chain's CDR3 is CASSYKRLHYNEQFF. The DNA of the CDR3 is TGTGCCAGCAGTTACAAGCGGCTGCACTACAATGAGCAGTTCTTC.

The chain links TRBV3-1 to TRBJ2-7; D might be TRBD2 (5 bases). Trimming left V 0 bases short and J 6 bases short, with 15 bases between. CDR3 length equals 15 residues. CDR1 is LGHDT, CDR2 YNNKEL, per germline (reference sequence). CDR3 sequence: CASSQEKIVRAEQYF. Here the CDR3 DNA reads TGTGCCAGCAGCCAAGAAAAAATAGTGCGGGCCGAGCAGTACTTC.

In the case of this clonotype: A much larger clone lies a single base off, so this may be a read error. Likely a read error: the CDR3 ends without its conserved phenylalanine or tryptophan. V is TRBV6-2 or TRBV6-3 and J is TRBJ2-5; perhaps D is TRBD1 or TRBD2 (5 bases each). Trimming pared 6 bases from V and 1 base from J, leaving 12 bases between. The CDR3 extends over 14 amino acids. Per germline, CDR1 MNHEY and CDR2 SVGEGT. CDR3 protein: CASRSPGRQETQYL. The CDR3 nucleotides read TGTGCCAGCAGGTCCCCGGGGCGCCAAGAGACCCAGTACTTA.

CDR3 sequence (DNA): TGTGCCAGCAGCTCATCTCCGGGTCCCCAGAACGAGCAGTACTTC. This sequence encodes CASSSSPGPQNEQYF. The rearrangement uses TRBV2 and TRBJ2-7; unclear D gene. The CDR3 runs to 15 residues. From germline, CDR1 is SNHLY and CDR2 FYNNEI. Trimming shortened V by 6 bases and J by 5 bases, and 20 bases separated the two germline ends.

The rearrangement joins TRBV7-9 to TRBJ2-3; 10 nucleotides line up with TRBD2. CDR1 is SEHNR and CDR2 is FQNEAQ in the germline V gene (reference sequence). This CDR3 has 18 residues. J was trimmed by 1 base and V by 3 bases; bases with no gene match: 10. The CDR3 sequence is CASSFVSGRARGTDTQYF. The DNA for the CDR3 is TGTGCCAGCAGCTTCGTGAGCGGGAGGGCCCGGGGCACAGATACGCAGTATTTT.

This clonotype was picked up many times. This sequence joins TRBV3-1 and TRBJ1-2, with D possibly TRBD1 on 5 matching bases. Trimming stripped 8 bases from V and 4 bases from J, with 14 bases between. Germline V gives CDR1 LGHDT, CDR2 YNNKEL (reference sequence). The CDR3 covers 13 residues. CDR3 bases: TGTGCCAGCGGGGACTCAGCCGGCTATGGCTACACCTTC. It is translated as CASGDSAGYGYTF.

Concerning this clonotype: The junction does not match germline at one end; this may be a read error. The rearrangement uses TRBV11-3 and TRBJ2-7; unclear D gene. Per the germline V gene, CDR1 is SGHNT and CDR2 is YENEEA. This CDR3 has 12 residues. Here the CDR3 reads CAGSLGYGEQYF. In DNA, the CDR3 is TGTGCCGGCAGCTTAGGCTACGGGGAGCAGTACTTC.

The V gene is TRBV7-8, the J gene TRBJ2-3; D unclear. There are 13 residues in the CDR3. The V gene's germline CDR1 is SGHVS and CDR2 FQNEAQ. The V end lost 1 base, the J end lost 5 bases, and 7 bases lay between the germline ends. CDR3 protein: CASSLDRIDTQYF. CDR3 coding DNA: TGTGCCAGCAGCTTAGATCGAATAGATACGCAGTATTTT.

This clonotype has a count of ten or more. J is TRBJ2-3 and V is TRBV20-1; D ambiguous. This CDR3 is 19 amino acids long. CDR1 and CDR2 from the germline V gene are DFQATT and SNEGSKA (reference sequence). V was pared by 0 bases and J by 0 bases, with 22 bases between. The CDR3 loop reads CSARDTRPGRSTSTDTQYF. The CDR3 DNA reads as TGCAGTGCTAGAGATACCCGGCCAGGTCGGAGTACTAGCACAGATACGCAGTATTTT.